The 12 T cell receptor beta chains below come from one sample, sequenced in a study of Graves' ophthalmopathy and Graves' hyperthyroidism. The study amplified TCR beta CDR3 regions using RNA transcripts. HTBI primers were employed in first-round RT-PCR, then a second-round multiplex PCR followed. MiXCR, run by TCRdb on the multiplex PCR reads, gives a single entry per CDR3 protein. The data contain roughly 480,000 distinct CDR3 sequences, 13% to 15% of them seen just once; the ten biggest clones take up 9.5% to 10%. Sequenced: blood. These receptors came from a woman aged 30 to 39 with Graves' ophthalmopathy.

This clonotype was seen repeatedly, ten times or more. The chain is built from TRBV19 and TRBJ1-2; 7 bases line up with TRBD1. CDR3 length: 13 amino acids. Trimming at V came to 5 bases and at J to 4 bases, leaving 4 bases not matched to a gene. In germline, CDR1 is LNHDA, CDR2 SQIVND (reference sequence). The CDR3 DNA sequence: TGTGCCAGTAGTCAACAGGGGCGCTATGGCTACACCTTC. It translates to CASSQQGRYGYTF.

This clonotype was seen repeatedly, ten times or more. This chain uses TRBV20-1 with TRBJ2-7, with no clear D. Trimming stripped 0 bases from V and 0 bases from J, with 9 bases between. This CDR3 has 14 amino acids. In germline, CDR1 is DFQATT, CDR2 SNEGSKA (reference sequence). CDR3 in amino acids: CSARELESSYEQYF. The CDR3 DNA follows: TGCAGTGCTAGAGAATTGGAATCCTCCTACGAGCAGTACTTC.

This clonotype was observed a few times. The chain recombines TRBV5-1 with TRBJ2-7; the D call may be TRBD1 or TRBD2 (6 bases each). The CDR3 is 16 residues long. The germline V gene encodes CDR1 SGHRS and CDR2 YFSETQ. The V gene lost 4 bases and the J gene lost 0 bases, with 17 bases spanning the gap. The CDR3 DNA reads TGCGCCAGCAGCGGCATTATAGGGGGGAGCTCCTACGAGCAGTACTTC. Translation: CASSGIIGGSSYEQYF.

The chain recombines TRBV2 with TRBJ2-7, with 10 bases that match TRBD2. The CDR3 has 14 amino acids. Unmatched junction bases numbered 4, after V lost 4 bases and J lost 4 bases. CDR1 is SNHLY and CDR2 is FYNNEI in the germline V gene. The CDR3 protein is CASSVSLAGYEQYF. As DNA, the CDR3 is TGTGCCAGCAGTGTTTCACTAGCGGGATACGAGCAGTACTTC.

This clonotype was seen at least ten times. This rearrangement joins TRBV25-1 to TRBJ1-6, with D possibly TRBD1 on 5 matching bases. Per the germline V gene, CDR1 is MGHDK and CDR2 is SYGVNS. Trimming cost V 3 bases and J 7 bases, with 16 bases left between them. The CDR3 runs to 16 residues. As DNA, the CDR3 is TGTGCCAGCAGTGAGTCTAATGGGGGGATAAATTCACCCCTCCACTTT. This encodes CASSESNGGINSPLHF.

This clonotype appeared many times. The chain couples TRBV6-6 to TRBJ1-2; D remains ambiguous. V was trimmed by 5 bases and J by 5 bases, leaving 12 bases between them. Germline V gene sequence: CDR1 MNHNY, CDR2 SVGAGI (reference sequence). The CDR3 totals 13 residues. The DNA for the CDR3 is TGTGCCAGCAGTCCAACCCCCGGATATGGCTACACCTTC. It encodes CASSPTPGYGYTF.

Many counts were recorded for this clonotype. CDR3 bases: TGTGCCAGCAGTGGAGGGACAGGGGGACCCTACGAGCAGTACTTC. Translated, it gives CASSGGTGGPYEQYF. V gene TRBV12-3 or TRBV12-4 combines with J gene TRBJ2-7; 11 nucleotides match TRBD1. V trimming: 5 bases; J trimming: 2 bases; junction bases outside the gene matches: 5. The CDR3 is made up of 15 amino acids.

The chain employs TRBV4-1 and TRBJ2-7; unclear D gene. V lost 0 bases, J lost 2 bases, and 11 bases lay in between. This CDR3 contains 15 residues. In germline, CDR1 is MGHRA, CDR2 YSYEKL. CDR3 nucleotides: TGCGCCAGCAGCCAAGATTTTCCTATGGCCTACGAGCAGTACTTC. Protein sequence: CASSQDFPMAYEQYF.

This clonotype was picked up many times. J is TRBJ2-5 and V is TRBV7-8; 9 positions agree with TRBD1. The junction had 1 base not matched to a gene; V was cut back by 1 base and J by 1 base. This CDR3 is 15 amino acids long. Germline CDR1 is SGHVS and CDR2 is FQNEAQ. This CDR3 is CASSLGDRAQETQYF. CDR3 in DNA: TGTGCCAGCAGCTTAGGGGACAGGGCCCAAGAGACCCAGTACTTC.

This clonotype was found many times. The gene calls are TRBV5-1 and TRBJ2-5, with a tentative D call TRBD2 (6 bases). Deletions cut 4 bases from V and 2 bases from J, with 12 bases between. This CDR3 is built from 14 residues. CDR1 is SGHRS, CDR2 YFSETQ, per germline. CDR3 sequence: CASSPRLVQETQYF. In DNA form, the CDR3 reads TGCGCCAGCAGCCCACGACTAGTGCAAGAGACCCAGTACTTC. The full variable domain, completed using reference TRBV5-1 and TRBJ2-5, is KAGVTQTPRYLIKTRGQQVTLSCSPISGHRSVSWYQQTPGQGLQFLFEYFSETQRNKGNFPGRFSGRQFSNSRSEMNVSTLELGDSALYLCASSPRLVQETQYFGPGTRLLVL.

The chain combines TRBV7-2 with TRBJ1-2; TRBD1 is a possible D gene (6 bases). This CDR3 comprises 15 residues. Trimming removed 4 bases from V and 6 bases from J, with 18 bases in between. Germline V gene sequence: CDR1 SGHTA, CDR2 FQGNSA. The CDR3 DNA reads as TGTGCCAGCAGCTCCCTTGGGGGGCAACTGGATGGCTACACCTTC. This translates into CASSSLGGQLDGYTF.

The table lists this clonotype with a few counts. The V and J genes are TRBV3-1 and TRBJ2-7; 9 bases are shared with TRBD2. The CDR3 is 15 residues long. The V gene end was trimmed by 1 base and the J gene end by 4 bases; junction bases not matched to a gene: 5. Germline CDR1 reads LGHDT; CDR2 reads YNNKEL (reference sequence). The CDR3 DNA reads as TGTGCCAGCAGCCAAGTGGCGGGGGGGCCATACGAGCAGTACTTC. Translated: CASSQVAGGPYEQYF.